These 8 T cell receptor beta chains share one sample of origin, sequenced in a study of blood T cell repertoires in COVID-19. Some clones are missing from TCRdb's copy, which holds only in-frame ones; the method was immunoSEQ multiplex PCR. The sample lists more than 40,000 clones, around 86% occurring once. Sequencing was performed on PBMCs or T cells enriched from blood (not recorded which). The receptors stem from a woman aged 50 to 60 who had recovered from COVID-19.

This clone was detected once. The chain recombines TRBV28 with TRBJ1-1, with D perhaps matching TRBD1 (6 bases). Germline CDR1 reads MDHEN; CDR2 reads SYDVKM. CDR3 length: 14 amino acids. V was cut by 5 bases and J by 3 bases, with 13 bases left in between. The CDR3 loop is CASSPTGLYTEAFF. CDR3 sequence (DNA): TGTGCCAGCAGTCCTACAGGGCTTTACACTGAAGCTTTCTTT.

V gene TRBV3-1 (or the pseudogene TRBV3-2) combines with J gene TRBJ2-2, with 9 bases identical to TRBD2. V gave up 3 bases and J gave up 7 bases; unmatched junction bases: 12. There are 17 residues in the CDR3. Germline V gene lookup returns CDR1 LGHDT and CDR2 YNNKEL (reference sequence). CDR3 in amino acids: CASSHLVASGKGGELFF. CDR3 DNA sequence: TGTGCCAGCAGCCATTTGGTGGCTAGCGGGAAGGGCGGGGAGCTGTTTTTT.

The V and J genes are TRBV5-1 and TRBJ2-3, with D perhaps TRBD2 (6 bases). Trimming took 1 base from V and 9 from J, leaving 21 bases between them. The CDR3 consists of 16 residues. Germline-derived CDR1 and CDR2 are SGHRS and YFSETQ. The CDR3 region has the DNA TGCGCCAGCAGCTTGCGGGGCGGGACGGGACTGAGAACGCAGTATTTT. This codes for CASSLRGGTGLRTQYF.

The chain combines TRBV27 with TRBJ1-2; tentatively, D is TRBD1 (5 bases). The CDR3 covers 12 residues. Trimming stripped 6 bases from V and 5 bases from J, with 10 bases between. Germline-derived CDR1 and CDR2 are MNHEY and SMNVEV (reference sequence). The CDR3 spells CASRDSGYGYTF. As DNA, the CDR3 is TGTGCCAGCAGAGACAGTGGATATGGCTACACCTTC.

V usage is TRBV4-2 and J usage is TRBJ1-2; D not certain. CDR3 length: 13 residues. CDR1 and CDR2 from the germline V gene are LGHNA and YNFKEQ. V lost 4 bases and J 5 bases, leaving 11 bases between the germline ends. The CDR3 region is CASSPTGLYGYTF. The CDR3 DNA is TGTGCCAGCAGCCCTACCGGTTTATATGGCTACACCTTC.

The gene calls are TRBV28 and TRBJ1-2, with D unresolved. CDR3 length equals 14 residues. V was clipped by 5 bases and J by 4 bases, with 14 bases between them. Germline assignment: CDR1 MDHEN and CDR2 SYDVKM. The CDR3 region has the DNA TGTGCCAGCAGTCCCCCGGGAGTCAGCTATGGCTACACCTTC. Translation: CASSPPGVSYGYTF.

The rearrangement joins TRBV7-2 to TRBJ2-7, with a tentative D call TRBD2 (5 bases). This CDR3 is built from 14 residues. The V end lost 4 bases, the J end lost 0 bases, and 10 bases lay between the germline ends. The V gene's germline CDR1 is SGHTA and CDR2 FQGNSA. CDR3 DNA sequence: TGTGCCAGCAGCTCGCCTGGGAGCTCCTACGAGCAGTACTTC. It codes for CASSSPGSSYEQYF.

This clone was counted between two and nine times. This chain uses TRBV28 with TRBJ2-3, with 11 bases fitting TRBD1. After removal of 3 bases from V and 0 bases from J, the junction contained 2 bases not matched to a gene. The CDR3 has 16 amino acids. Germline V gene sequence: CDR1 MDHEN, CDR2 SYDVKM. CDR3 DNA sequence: TGTGCCAGCAGTTTCGGGACAGGGGGAAGCACAGATACGCAGTATTTT. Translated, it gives CASSFGTGGSTDTQYF.